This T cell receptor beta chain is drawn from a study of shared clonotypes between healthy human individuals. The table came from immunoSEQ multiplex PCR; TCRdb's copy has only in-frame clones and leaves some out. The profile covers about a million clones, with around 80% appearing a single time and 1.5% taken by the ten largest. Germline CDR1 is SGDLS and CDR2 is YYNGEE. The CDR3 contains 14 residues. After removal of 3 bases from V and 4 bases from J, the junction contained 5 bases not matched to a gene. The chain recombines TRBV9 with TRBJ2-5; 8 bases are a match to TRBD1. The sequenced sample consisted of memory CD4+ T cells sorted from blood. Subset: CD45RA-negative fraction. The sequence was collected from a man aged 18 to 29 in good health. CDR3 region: CASSEQGGRETQYF. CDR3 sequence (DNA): TGTGCCAGCAGCGAACAGGGGGGCAGAGAGACCCAGTACTTC. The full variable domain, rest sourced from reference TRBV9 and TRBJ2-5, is DSGVTQTPKHLITATGQRVTLRCSPRSGDLSVYWYQQSLDQGLQFLIQYYNGEERAKGNILERFSAQQFPDLHSELNLSSLELGDSALYFCASSEQGGRETQYFGPGTRLLVL.